Detailed here is one T cell receptor (beta chain). This record comes from a study of PD-L1 blockade in urothelial cancer. The CDR3 has 17 amino acids. Germline V gene sequence: CDR1 LGHNA, CDR2 YNFKEQ. J gave up 0 bases and V 4 bases, and 5 bases lay outside the gene matches. Assay used: immunoSEQ multiplex PCR; TCRdb lists only in-frame clones, some missing. The table records tens of thousands of clones, approximately 86% of them present only once. The chain links TRBV4-2 to TRBJ2-2; 10 bases are shared with TRBD2. Specimen: PBMCs, collected around atezolizumab (anti-PD-L1) treatment. This TCR came from a woman between 65 and 79 years old with urothelial cancer. The CDR3 region is CASSRASGSSNTGELFF. For the CDR3, the DNA is TGTGCCAGCAGCCGGGCTAGCGGGAGCTCGAACACCGGGGAGCTGTTTTTT.